This is a list of T cell receptor beta chains from one sample in a study of CD8 T cell repertoires and HIV-1 epitope variants. Clones were sequenced by immunoSEQ multiplex PCR, and TCRdb holds only the in-frame ones, with some missing. The sample has under 100,000 clones, roughly four fifths seen once. The sample was uncultured baseline CD8+ T cells from peripheral blood mononuclear cells (PBMCs). The receptor source for this set is a male donor with HIV. The CDR3 runs from the conserved cysteine through the conserved F or W. Each record gives: V gene, J gene, CDR3 protein.

TRBV18,TRBJ2-1,CASSPRDSTYNEQFF
TRBV7-9,TRBJ2-3,CASSPGTDTQYF
TRBV15,TRBJ2-2,CATSRGGNVAGELFF
TRBV28,TRBJ1-5,CASRGNQPQHF
TRBV30,TRBJ1-2,CAWDHDGYTF
TRBV15,TRBJ2-7,CATSRDLAREQYF
TRBV19,TRBJ2-1,CASSIWQNEQFF
TRBV5-1,TRBJ1-5,CASRGGGTNSNQPQHF
TRBV25-1,TRBJ1-5,CASSEWGGGQPQHF
TRBV11-1,TRBJ2-2,CASSLQLASNTGELFF
TRBV5-1,TRBJ2-1,CASSLFDEQFF
TRBV5-1,TRBJ2-2,CASEGGSYTGELFF
TRBV29-1,TRBJ2-7,CSVGPQGAYEQYF
TRBV5-6,TRBJ1-4,CASSLEGQSNEKLFF
TRBV19,TRBJ2-2,CASSRLLSGELFF
TRBV4-1,TRBJ1-3,CASSQGAPGNTIYF
TRBV25-1,TRBJ2-1,CASSDPTRLAGGHFF
TRBV4-3,TRBJ1-2,CASSQGTDRGGYGYTF
TRBV5-1,TRBJ2-5,CASSLGQGFEETQYF
TRBV5-4,TRBJ1-2,CASRRDTSNYGYTF
TRBV18,TRBJ2-5,CASSPLPSGETQYF
TRBV11-2,TRBJ2-7,CASSLGPSYEQYF
TRBV6-4,TRBJ1-5,CASSEVRGQPQHF
TRBV28,TRBJ2-3,CASRGEGFSTDTQYF
TRBV19,TRBJ1-5,CASSTSNQPQHF
TRBV27,TRBJ1-2,CASSLTGTGYTF
TRBV27,TRBJ1-6,CASSSYNSPLHF
TRBV10-1,TRBJ2-1,CASSESTGVGEQFF
TRBV27,TRBJ2-2,CASSDKAGGTGELFF
TRBV30,TRBJ2-1,CAWSLGLVGDEQFF
TRBV7-6,TRBJ2-5,CASSLGARQEQETQYF
TRBV7-2,TRBJ2-1,CASSPPRGTGSSYNEQFF
TRBV9,TRBJ2-1,CASSVGTGEQFF
TRBV5-1,TRBJ2-3,CASKRQQGLAGDTQYF
TRBV2,TRBJ2-7,CASSLSYEQYF
TRBV10-3,TRBJ2-5,CAISGGQGDGETQYF
TRBV20-1,TRBJ2-3,CSATASDTQYF
TRBV6-5,TRBJ2-7,CASRREGTLGQYF
TRBV28,TRBJ1-5,CASSGQDNSNQPQHF
TRBV9,TRBJ1-6,CASNTPTSSYNSPLHF
TRBV10-1,TRBJ2-1,CASMEGRAGVNEQFF
TRBV11-2,TRBJ1-5,CASSLGDREDQPQHF
TRBV9,TRBJ1-3,CASSGGARGNTIYF
TRBV7-2,TRBJ2-2,CASSSRDPGELFF
TRBV5-6,TRBJ1-4,CASSWTGEPTNEKLFF
TRBV28,TRBJ1-5,CASSLTPWLAQHF
TRBV18,TRBJ2-1,CASSPPGQGYNEQFF
TRBV11-2,TRBJ2-7,CASSSGGVVYEQYF
TRBV5-1,TRBJ2-1,CASSLTLSGEQFF
TRBV28,TRBJ1-5,CASTGVRNQPQHF
TRBV27,TRBJ2-7,CASSFRDRGRVEQYF
TRBV6-5,TRBJ2-2,CASSYLQGMGTGELFF
TRBV29-1,TRBJ1-1,CSVEVPPTCHTEAFF
TRBV4-2,TRBJ2-1,CASSQDGLPGDNEQFF
TRBV7-9,TRBJ2-1,CASSETGAGNEQFF
TRBV30,TRBJ1-1,CARDRALNTEAFF
TRBV7-9,TRBJ2-7,CASSSENYEQYF
TRBV5-6,TRBJ1-3,CASSSGGATFSGNTIYF
TRBV4-3,TRBJ2-2,CASSQERGTAGGLFF